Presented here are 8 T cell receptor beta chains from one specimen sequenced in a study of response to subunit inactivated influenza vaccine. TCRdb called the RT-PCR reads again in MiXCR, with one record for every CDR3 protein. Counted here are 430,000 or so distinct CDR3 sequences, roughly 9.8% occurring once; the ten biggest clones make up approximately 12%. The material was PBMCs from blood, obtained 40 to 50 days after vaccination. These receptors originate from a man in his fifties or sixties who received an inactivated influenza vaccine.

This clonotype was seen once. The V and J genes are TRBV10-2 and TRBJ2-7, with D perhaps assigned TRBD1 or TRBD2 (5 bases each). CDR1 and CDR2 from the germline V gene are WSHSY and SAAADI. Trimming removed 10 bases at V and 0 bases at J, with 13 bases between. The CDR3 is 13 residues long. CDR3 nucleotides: TGCGCCACCGGGACGAGGAGCTCCTACGAGCAGTACTTC. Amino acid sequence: CATGTRSSYEQYF.

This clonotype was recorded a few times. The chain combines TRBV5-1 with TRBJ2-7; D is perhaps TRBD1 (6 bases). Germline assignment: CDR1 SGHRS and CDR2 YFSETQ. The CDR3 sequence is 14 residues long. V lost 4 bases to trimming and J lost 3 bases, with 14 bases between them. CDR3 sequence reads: CASSPGDRFYEQYF. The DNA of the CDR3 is TGCGCCAGCAGCCCCGGTGACAGGTTCTACGAGCAGTACTTC.

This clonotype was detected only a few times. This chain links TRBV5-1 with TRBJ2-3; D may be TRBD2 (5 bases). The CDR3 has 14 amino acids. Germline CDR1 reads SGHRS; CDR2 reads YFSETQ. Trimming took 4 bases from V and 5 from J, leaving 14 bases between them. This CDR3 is CASSLKVEGDTQYF. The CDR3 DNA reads TGCGCCAGCAGCCTGAAGGTCGAGGGAGATACGCAGTATTTT.

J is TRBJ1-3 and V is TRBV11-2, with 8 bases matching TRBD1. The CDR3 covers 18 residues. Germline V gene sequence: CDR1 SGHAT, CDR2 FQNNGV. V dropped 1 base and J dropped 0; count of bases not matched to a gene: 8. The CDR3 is CASSLVVTGATSGNTIYF. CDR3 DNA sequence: TGTGCCAGCAGCTTAGTGGTGACAGGGGCCACCTCTGGAAACACCATATATTTT.

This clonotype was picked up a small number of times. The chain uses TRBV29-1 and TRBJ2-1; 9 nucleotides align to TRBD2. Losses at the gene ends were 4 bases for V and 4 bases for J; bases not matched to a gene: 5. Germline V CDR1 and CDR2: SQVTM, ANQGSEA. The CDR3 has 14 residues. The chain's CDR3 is CSVVAGVSYNEQFF. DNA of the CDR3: TGCAGCGTTGTAGCGGGAGTGAGTTACAATGAGCAGTTCTTC.

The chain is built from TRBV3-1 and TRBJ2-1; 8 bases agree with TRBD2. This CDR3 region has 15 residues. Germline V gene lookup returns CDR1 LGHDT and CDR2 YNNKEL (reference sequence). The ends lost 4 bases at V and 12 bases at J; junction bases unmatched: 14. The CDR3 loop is CASSPNRGRLGRQFF. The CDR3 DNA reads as TGTGCCAGCAGCCCCAATCGCGGGAGGCTGGGTAGGCAGTTCTTC.

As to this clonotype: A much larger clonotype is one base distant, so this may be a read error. The CDR3 spells CAGRPTGEAQPQHF. DNA of the CDR3: TGTGCCGGCAGACCCACAGGGGAGGCTCAGCCCCAGCATTTT. The chain has TRBV12-3 or TRBV12-4 and TRBJ1-5; TRBD1 agrees at 7 bases. The CDR3 runs to 14 residues.

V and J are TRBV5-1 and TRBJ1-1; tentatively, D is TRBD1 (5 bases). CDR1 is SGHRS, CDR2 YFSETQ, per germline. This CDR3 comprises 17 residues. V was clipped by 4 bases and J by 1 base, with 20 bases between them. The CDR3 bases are TGCGCCAGCAGCCGCGGCCACGCGATGGGGGAGAACACTGAAGCTTTCTTT. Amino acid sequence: CASSRGHAMGENTEAFF.